The rows below give T cell receptor beta chains drawn from one sample of a study of T cells in Graves' hyperthyroidism and ophthalmopathy. One entry per CDR3 protein, called by TCRdb with MiXCR from the multiplex PCR reads. The data show a few hundred thousand distinct CDR3 sequences, about 13% seen once. The sequenced sample was blood. These receptors were taken from a woman in her thirties or forties with Graves' ophthalmopathy. Both conserved end residues are trimmed from each CDR3. Fields, in order: V gene, D gene, CDR3 protein. D genes are given only for firm matches.

V gene: TRBV12-3/TRBV12-4
D gene: NA
CDR3 protein: ASSLQETQETQY

V gene: TRBV2
D gene: NA
CDR3 protein: ASRAGLYQPQH

V gene: TRBV7-2
D gene: TRBD1
CDR3 protein: ASSLGTGTNTEAF

V gene: TRBV3-1
D gene: NA
CDR3 protein: ASSQEWGYEQY

V gene: TRBV20-1
D gene: TRBD2
CDR3 protein: SASLLAGGPLAYEQY

V gene: TRBV29-1
D gene: NA
CDR3 protein: SAPLGYGYT

V gene: TRBV20-1
D gene: NA
CDR3 protein: SARDRVGAPNQPQH

V gene: TRBV27
D gene: NA
CDR3 protein: ATRGSPTGELF

V gene: TRBV7-6
D gene: TRBD2
CDR3 protein: ASSPPSGVNNEQF

V gene: TRBV27
D gene: NA
CDR3 protein: ASSFAANTEAF

V gene: TRBV19
D gene: NA
CDR3 protein: ASSISALTSYEQY

V gene: TRBV6-1
D gene: TRBD1
CDR3 protein: ATRRSGQASNQPQH

V gene: TRBV29-1
D gene: NA
CDR3 protein: SVEESVLGEKLF

V gene: TRBV20-1
D gene: TRBD1
CDR3 protein: SAGTGDNTEAF

V gene: TRBV3-1
D gene: TRBD1
CDR3 protein: ASTKLPQGSTEAF

V gene: TRBV27
D gene: NA
CDR3 protein: ASSPTTDTQY

V gene: TRBV7-9
D gene: NA
CDR3 protein: ASSSPPTGSYEQY

V gene: TRBV30
D gene: NA
CDR3 protein: AWKKGLRETEAF

V gene: TRBV15
D gene: NA
CDR3 protein: ATSRDPTNKETQY

V gene: TRBV12-3/TRBV12-4
D gene: NA
CDR3 protein: ASSLQRDNEQF

V gene: TRBV20-1
D gene: NA
CDR3 protein: SARAQGIDTQY

V gene: TRBV9
D gene: TRBD1
CDR3 protein: ASSVGDSSGNTIY

V gene: TRBV27
D gene: TRBD1
CDR3 protein: ASSLSGGSNQPQH